The 9 T cell receptor beta chains presented below share a single source sample, sequenced in a study of radiotherapy plus CTLA-4 blockade in lung cancer. Libraries were prepared by immunoSEQ multiplex PCR; TCRdb keeps only in-frame clonotypes and omits some of them. This repertoire shows about 44,000 clones, 75% to 80% found once; its top ten account for about 2.7%. Specimen: peripheral blood, collected from a patient treated with radiotherapy plus ipilimumab. The origin of the receptors is a human donor with non-small cell lung cancer whose response to radiotherapy plus ipilimumab could not be evaluated.

The V call is TRBV27, the J call TRBJ1-4; D might be TRBD1 (5 bases). Germline V gene lookup returns CDR1 MNHEY and CDR2 SMNVEV (reference sequence). CDR3 length: 14 residues. V was shortened by 6 bases and J by 5 bases, with 13 bases between the two germline ends. CDR3 in amino acids: CASSQREGNEKLFF. DNA for the CDR3: TGTGCCAGCAGCCAGCGGGAGGGGAATGAAAAACTGTTTTTT.

The V gene is TRBV6-6, the J gene TRBJ2-3; no firm D call. Trimming pared 10 bases from V and 0 bases from J, leaving 14 bases between. CDR3 length equals 14 residues. The germline V gene has CDR1 MNHNY and CDR2 SVGAGI (reference sequence). CDR3 sequence reads: CANPRLSSTDTQYF. The CDR3 coding sequence is TGTGCCAATCCTAGGCTTTCTAGCACAGATACGCAGTATTTT.

The chain joins TRBV27 to TRBJ1-5; possibly TRBD1 for D (6 bases). V lost 1 base to trimming and J lost 2 bases, with 9 bases between them. Per germline, CDR1 MNHEY and CDR2 SMNVEV (reference sequence). This CDR3 comprises 15 residues. Here the CDR3 reads CASSLYSGGNQPQHF. In nucleotides, the CDR3 is TGTGCCAGCAGTTTATACTCAGGGGGCAATCAGCCCCAGCATTTT.

Here the CDR3 DNA reads TGTGCCAGCAGCTTAGCGCAGACAGGGGTTTCTGGCTACACCTTC. Translated: CASSLAQTGVSGYTF. V usage is TRBV7-6 and J usage is TRBJ1-2; TRBD1 aligns across 8 bases. Unmatched junction bases numbered 7, after V lost 0 bases and J lost 7 bases. The CDR3 is 15 residues long. Per the germline V gene, CDR1 is SGHVS and CDR2 is FNYEAQ.

The rearrangement joins TRBV11-2 to TRBJ2-3; 11 nucleotides match TRBD2. This CDR3 region has 14 residues. Germline lookup yields CDR1 SGHAT and CDR2 FQNNGV. V shed 5 bases, J shed 4 bases, and the junction held 2 bases outside the gene matches. CDR3 sequence: CASSPSGGPDTQYF. In nucleotides, the CDR3 is TGTGCCAGCAGCCCTAGCGGGGGGCCAGATACGCAGTATTTT.

This chain connects TRBV18 to TRBJ2-1; 9 bases are shared with TRBD2. Germline assignment: CDR1 KGHSH and CDR2 LQKENI. Unmatched junction bases numbered 6, after V lost 2 bases and J lost 7 bases. This CDR3 has 15 residues. The CDR3: CASSPGLATSNEQFF. The CDR3 bases are TGTGCCAGCTCACCAGGACTAGCGACGTCGAATGAGCAGTTCTTC.

This chain links TRBV6-1 with TRBJ2-6; 11 bases are shared with TRBD1. The CDR3 spans 19 residues. Germline V lookup: CDR1 MNHNS, CDR2 SASEGT. V shed 2 bases, J shed 0 bases, and the junction held 6 bases outside the gene matches. In nucleotides, the CDR3 is TGTGCCAGCAGTGAATTGGGTGGGACAGGGGGCTCTGGGGCCAACGTCCTGACTTTC. Amino acids: CASSELGGTGGSGANVLTF.

This chain joins TRBV7-8 and TRBJ2-7; D might be TRBD2 (5 bases). Trimming took off 5 bases at V and 2 bases at J, with 7 bases between the two ends. Germline lookup yields CDR1 SGHVS and CDR2 FQNEAQ. There are 12 residues in the CDR3. The CDR3 is CASSRGTYEQYF. In DNA form, the CDR3 reads TGTGCCAGCAGCCGGGGAACCTACGAGCAGTACTTC.

This chain uses TRBV5-6 with TRBJ2-7; 15 bases are a match to TRBD2. The V gene end was trimmed by 3 bases and the J gene end by 3 bases; junction bases not matched to a gene: 10. The CDR3 is made up of 18 amino acids. Germline CDR1 and CDR2: SGHDT and YYEEEE. The chain's CDR3 is CASSSPGTSGGYGYEQYF. The DNA of the CDR3 is TGTGCCAGCAGCTCGCCGGGGACTAGCGGGGGGTACGGCTACGAGCAGTACTTC.